The next 25 T cell receptor beta chains were all read from a single sample in a study of control samples from healthy donors and cancer patients. Produced via immunoSEQ multiplex PCR; TCRdb's table is partial and in-frame only. The data hold approximately 30,000 clones, with more than 75% observed a single time. The specimen was PBMCs. The receptors derive from a woman aged 40 to 55 with lung cancer.

The chain carries TRBV5-1 and TRBJ2-3, with a possible D match to TRBD1 (6 bases). Germline CDR1 and CDR2: SGHRS and YFSETQ. V lost 3 bases, J lost 2 bases, and 16 bases lay in between. This CDR3 spans 16 amino acids. CDR3 region: CASSWGQNPSTDTQYF. CDR3 bases: TGCGCCAGCAGCTGGGGACAAAACCCCTCCACAGATACGCAGTATTTT.

V is TRBV19 and J is TRBJ1-1; 10 bases align to TRBD1. The CDR3 is 16 amino acids. CDR1 is LNHDA and CDR2 is SQIVND in the germline V gene (reference sequence). V was clipped by 8 bases and J by 10 bases; unmatched bases: 19. CDR3 in amino acids: CASHPFQRTGGTSAFF. The CDR3 nucleotides read TGTGCCAGTCATCCCTTTCAAAGGACAGGGGGGACCTCAGCTTTCTTT.

The rearrangement uses TRBV13 and TRBJ1-2; 7 positions match TRBD1. Trimming took 5 bases from V and 6 from J; bases not matched to a gene: 6. The CDR3 consists of 13 residues. Germline V CDR1 and CDR2: PRHDT, FYEKMQ (reference sequence). The CDR3 region is CASSTRDSDGYTF. The CDR3 DNA sequence: TGTGCCAGCAGCACCCGGGACAGCGATGGCTACACCTTC.

V usage is TRBV27 and J usage is TRBJ2-5; no clear D gene. CDR3 length equals 15 residues. Germline CDR1 and CDR2: MNHEY and SMNVEV (reference sequence). The V end was cut by 4 bases, the J end by 0 bases, with 12 bases between. The CDR3, as DNA: TGTGCCAGCAGTTCCCCAAGTTCGTACCAAGAGACCCAGTACTTC. It translates to CASSSPSSYQETQYF.

The chain employs TRBV3-1 (or the pseudogene TRBV3-2) and TRBJ2-5; D remains ambiguous. Germline loops: CDR1 LGHDT, CDR2 YNNKEL (reference sequence). V shed 0 bases and J shed 1 base, with 9 bases lying between them. The CDR3 contains 15 residues. The CDR3 here is CASSQDQDTQETQYF. The CDR3 nucleotides are TGTGCCAGCAGCCAAGATCAAGACACCCAAGAGACCCAGTACTTC.

The chain uses TRBV30 and TRBJ2-3, with D perhaps matching TRBD2 (5 bases). V lost 3 bases, J lost 7 bases, and 14 bases lay in between. The germline V gene has CDR1 GTSNPN and CDR2 SVGIG (reference sequence). The CDR3 extends over 13 amino acids. In DNA form, the CDR3 reads TGTGCCTGGAGAGCCGAGGGAGCGAATACGCAGTATTTT. Translated, it gives CAWRAEGANTQYF.

The chain has TRBV5-6 and TRBJ1-6, with 8 positions matching TRBD1. The trim removed 4 bases at V and 0 bases at J, leaving 9 bases unmatched. The germline V gene has CDR1 SGHDT and CDR2 YYEEEE. This CDR3 comprises 18 residues. Here the CDR3 DNA reads TGTGCCAGCAGCCCCTCCGACAGGGGAAGCTCCTATAATTCACCCCTCCACTTT. It is translated as CASSPSDRGSSYNSPLHF.

V and J are TRBV9 and TRBJ1-3; D might be TRBD1 (6 bases). There are 14 residues in the CDR3. Trimming removed 6 bases at V and 1 base at J, with 11 bases between. Germline lookup yields CDR1 SGDLS and CDR2 YYNGEE. The CDR3 reads CASNQGGSGNTIYF. The CDR3 DNA is TGTGCCAGCAATCAAGGGGGTTCTGGAAACACCATATATTTT.

J is TRBJ2-1 and V is TRBV12-3 or TRBV12-4; D call uncertain. The CDR3 spans 13 residues. Deletions cut 2 bases from V and 3 bases from J, with 5 bases between. DNA for the CDR3: TGTGCCAGCAGTTTATCCGACTACAATGAGCAGTTCTTC. This sequence encodes CASSLSDYNEQFF.

DNA for the CDR3: TGTGCCAGCAGCCCCCCGGGGGTTGCTAATTCACCCCTCCACTTT. Its translation is CASSPPGVANSPLHF. The rearrangement joins TRBV7-2 to TRBJ1-6; TRBD1 is a possible D gene (5 bases). This CDR3 spans 15 amino acids. Between the trimmed V and J ends, which lost 5 bases and 6 bases, there was a span of 14 bases. Germline values: CDR1 SGHTA, CDR2 FQGNSA.

The genes are TRBV7-2 and TRBJ2-2, with 7 bases fitting TRBD2. J lost 7 bases, V lost 3 bases, and 5 bases had no gene match. The germline gives CDR1 SGHTA, CDR2 FQGNSA. This CDR3 region has 14 residues. The CDR3 region is CASSFPGGIGELFF. The CDR3 DNA reads as TGTGCCAGCAGCTTCCCGGGAGGTATCGGGGAGCTGTTTTTT.

The CDR3, as DNA: TGCAGCGTTGAAATAACAGGAGAAGGAAATCAGCCCCAGCATTTT. Residues: CSVEITGEGNQPQHF. The chain links TRBV29-1 to TRBJ1-5; possibly TRBD1 for D (5 bases). Per the germline V gene, CDR1 is SQVTM and CDR2 is ANQGSEA. This CDR3 has 15 residues. V lost 2 bases and J 4 bases, leaving 15 bases between the germline ends.

This clone showed up just once. The J gene is TRBJ2-1, the V gene TRBV20-1; D ambiguous. Germline CDR1 and CDR2: DFQATT and SNEGSKA (reference sequence). The CDR3 is 14 amino acids. V was shortened by 3 bases and J by 0 bases, with 9 bases between the two germline ends. This chain's CDR3 is CSASRLSSYNEQFF. DNA of the CDR3: TGCAGTGCTAGTCGGCTGAGCTCCTACAATGAGCAGTTCTTC.

The chain employs TRBV18 and TRBJ1-3, with D possibly being TRBD1 (6 bases). The germline V gene has CDR1 KGHSH and CDR2 LQKENI. The CDR3 contains 16 residues. V lost 2 bases and J lost 3, with 14 bases in between. CDR3 sequence reads: CASSPVVTGGGNTIYF. The CDR3 DNA sequence: TGTGCCAGCTCACCAGTGGTGACAGGTGGTGGAAACACCATATATTTT.

The V call is TRBV7-8, the J call TRBJ1-4; D is ambiguous. Germline V gene lookup returns CDR1 SGHVS and CDR2 FQNEAQ. CDR3 length: 13 amino acids. V lost 1 base and J 8 bases, leaving 8 bases between the germline ends. CDR3 loop: CASSLGWWEKLFF. CDR3 in DNA: TGTGCCAGCAGCTTAGGCTGGTGGGAAAAACTGTTTTTT. Based on the CDR3 plus reference TRBV7-8 and TRBJ1-4, the full variable domain is GAGVSQSPRYKVAKRGQDVALRCDPISGHVSLFWYQQALGQGPEFLTYFQNEAQLDKSGLPSDRFFAERPEGSVSTLKIQRTQQEDSAVYLCASSLGWWEKLFFGSGTQLSVL.

The rearrangement links TRBV5-4 to TRBJ1-1; 7 nucleotides agree with TRBD1. With 4 bases clipped from V and 0 bases from J, the junction kept 3 bases outside the gene matches. The CDR3 is made up of 14 amino acids. Per the germline V gene, CDR1 is SGHNT and CDR2 is YYREEE (reference sequence). The CDR3 DNA follows: TGTGCCAGCAGCGGGGGACAGCTGAACACTGAAGCTTTCTTT. Protein sequence: CASSGGQLNTEAFF. The full variable domain, with the rest looked up from reference TRBV5-4 and TRBJ1-1, is ETGVTQSPTHLIKTRGQQVTLRCSSQSGHNTVSWYQQALGQGPQFIFQYYREEENGRGNFPPRFSGLQFPNYSSELNVNALELDDSALYLCASSGGQLNTEAFFGQGTRLTVV.

CDR3 sequence: CASSVTGEGHSPLHF. CDR3 DNA sequence: TGCGCCAGCAGCGTTACCGGGGAGGGCCATTCACCCCTCCACTTT. The rearrangement joins TRBV5-1 to TRBJ1-6; D remains unclear. Trimming pared 4 bases from V and 8 bases from J, leaving 16 bases between. The CDR3 has 15 residues. Germline CDR1 SGHRS, CDR2 YFSETQ. The full variable domain, rest sourced from reference TRBV5-1 and TRBJ1-6, is KAGVTQTPRYLIKTRGQQVTLSCSPISGHRSVSWYQQTPGQGLQFLFEYFSETQRNKGNFPGRFSGRQFSNSRSEMNVSTLELGDSALYLCASSVTGEGHSPLHFGNGTRLTVT.

This sequence joins TRBV7-9 and TRBJ2-5; no clear D. Per the germline V gene, CDR1 is SEHNR and CDR2 is FQNEAQ (reference sequence). The ends were cut back, 4 bases at V and 4 bases at J, with 13 bases in the middle. This CDR3 is 14 amino acids long. CDR3 bases: TGTGCCAGCAGCTCGAACAAATTGGGAGAGACCCAGTACTTC. As protein: CASSSNKLGETQYF.

The genes are TRBV7-3 and TRBJ2-1; TRBD2 agrees at 9 bases. V shed 5 bases, J shed 3 bases, and the junction held 5 bases outside the gene matches. This CDR3 has 15 amino acids. Germline V gene lookup returns CDR1 SGHTA and CDR2 FQGTGA. The CDR3 DNA reads as TGTGCCAGCAGCCCCTGGACTAGCGTCTACAATGAGCAGTTCTTC. It is translated as CASSPWTSVYNEQFF.

This clone has just one count. The CDR3 coding sequence is TGTGCCAGCAGCTTGCGGCGGGGGGTGGGAGATACGCAGTATTTT. Translating gives CASSLRRGVGDTQYF. V gene TRBV5-6 combines with J gene TRBJ2-3; 8 bases map to TRBD2. Per the germline V gene, CDR1 is SGHDT and CDR2 is YYEEEE. This CDR3 contains 15 residues. Trimming removed 1 base from V and 5 bases from J; junction bases left unmatched: 6.

The genes are TRBV19 and TRBJ1-1, with D possibly being TRBD1 (5 bases). CDR1 is LNHDA, CDR2 SQIVND, per germline (reference sequence). Trimming cost V 6 bases and J 4 bases, with 18 bases left between them. This CDR3 region has 15 residues. CDR3 in amino acids: CASSVRGSLGTEAFF. CDR3 DNA: TGTGCCAGTAGCGTTAGGGGATCATTGGGCACTGAAGCTTTCTTT.

The chain recombines TRBV2 with TRBJ1-2; D remains unclear. Trimming removed 8 bases at V and 0 bases at J, with 10 bases between. The germline gives CDR1 SNHLY, CDR2 FYNNEI. This CDR3 comprises 13 residues. The CDR3 spells CASRDTANYGYTF. The CDR3 region has the DNA TGTGCCAGCCGAGATACTGCTAACTATGGCTACACCTTC.

The V call is TRBV5-1, the J call TRBJ2-5, with 10 bases lining up with TRBD2. Unmatched junction bases numbered 5, after V lost 0 bases and J lost 0 bases. The CDR3 contains 17 residues. Germline assignment: CDR1 SGHRS and CDR2 YFSETQ. CDR3 sequence: CASSLEPAGGYQETQYF. The CDR3 DNA reads TGCGCCAGCAGCTTGGAACCAGCGGGGGGGTACCAAGAGACCCAGTACTTC.

This chain joins TRBV7-6 and TRBJ2-5; TRBD2 aligns across 13 bases. CDR3 length: 18 residues. V lost 6 bases to trimming and J lost 5 bases; unmatched junction nucleotides: 15. Germline lookup yields CDR1 SGHVS and CDR2 FNYEAQ. CDR3 sequence reads: CASSSTGLAGVIWETQYF. CDR3 DNA: TGTGCCAGCAGTTCGACCGGACTAGCGGGGGTCATTTGGGAGACCCAGTACTTC.

The J gene is TRBJ1-2, the V gene TRBV6-6; 9 nucleotides match TRBD1. CDR1 and CDR2 (germline): MNHNY, SVGAGI (reference sequence). Germline trimming cut 5 bases from V and 5 bases from J; bases unmatched to any gene: 9. The CDR3 sequence is 15 residues long. DNA of the CDR3: TGTGCCAGCAGTGCGGACAGGGGCTCACGGTATGGCTACACCTTC. Translated: CASSADRGSRYGYTF.